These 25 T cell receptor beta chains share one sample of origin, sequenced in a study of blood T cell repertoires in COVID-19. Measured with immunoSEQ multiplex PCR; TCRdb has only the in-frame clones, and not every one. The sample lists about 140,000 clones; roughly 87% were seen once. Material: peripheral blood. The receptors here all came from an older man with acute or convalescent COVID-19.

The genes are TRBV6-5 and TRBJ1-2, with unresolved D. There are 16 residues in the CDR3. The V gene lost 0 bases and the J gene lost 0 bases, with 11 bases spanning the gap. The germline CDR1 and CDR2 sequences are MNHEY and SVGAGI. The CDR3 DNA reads TGTGCCAGCAGTTACTCTGCCCGGGTTGCTAACTATGGCTACACCTTC. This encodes CASSYSARVANYGYTF.

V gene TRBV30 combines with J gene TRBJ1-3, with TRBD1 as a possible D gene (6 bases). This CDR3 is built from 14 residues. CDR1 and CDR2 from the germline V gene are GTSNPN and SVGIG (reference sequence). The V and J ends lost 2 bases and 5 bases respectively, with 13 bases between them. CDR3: CAWSLGGARNTIYF. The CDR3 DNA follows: TGTGCCTGGAGTCTAGGGGGGGCCCGAAACACCATATATTTT. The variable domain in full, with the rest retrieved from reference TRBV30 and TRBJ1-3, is SQTIHQWPATLVQPVGSPLSLECTVEGTSNPNLYWYRQAAGRGLQLLFYSVGIGQISSEVPQNLSASRPQDRQFILSSKKLLLSDSGFYLCAWSLGGARNTIYFGEGSWLTVV.

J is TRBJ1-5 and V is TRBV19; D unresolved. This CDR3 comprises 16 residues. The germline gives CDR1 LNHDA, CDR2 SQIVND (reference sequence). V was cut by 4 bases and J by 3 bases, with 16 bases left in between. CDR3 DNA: TGTGCCAGTAGTACGACGACAATGGGCAACAATCAGCCCCAGCATTTT. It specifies CASSTTTMGNNQPQHF.

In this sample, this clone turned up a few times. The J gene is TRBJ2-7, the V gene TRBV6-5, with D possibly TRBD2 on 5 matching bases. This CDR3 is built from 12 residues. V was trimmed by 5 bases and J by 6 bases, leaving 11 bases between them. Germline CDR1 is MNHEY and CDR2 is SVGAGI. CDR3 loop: CASSMLGGEQYF. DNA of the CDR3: TGTGCCAGCAGTATGCTCGGAGGCGAGCAGTACTTC.

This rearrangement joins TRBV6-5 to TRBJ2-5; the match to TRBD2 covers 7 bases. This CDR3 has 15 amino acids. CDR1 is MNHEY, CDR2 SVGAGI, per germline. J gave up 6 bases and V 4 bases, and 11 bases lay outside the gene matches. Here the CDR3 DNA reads TGTGCCAGCAGTTCGCTGGGAACTAGCGCCCAGACCCAGTACTTC. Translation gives CASSSLGTSAQTQYF.

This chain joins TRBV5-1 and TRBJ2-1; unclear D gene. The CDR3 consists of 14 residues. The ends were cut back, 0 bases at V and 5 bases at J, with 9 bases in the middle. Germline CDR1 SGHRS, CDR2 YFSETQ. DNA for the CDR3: TGCGCCAGCAGCTTGGGTGGAGCCCACAATGAGCAGTTCTTC. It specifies CASSLGGAHNEQFF.

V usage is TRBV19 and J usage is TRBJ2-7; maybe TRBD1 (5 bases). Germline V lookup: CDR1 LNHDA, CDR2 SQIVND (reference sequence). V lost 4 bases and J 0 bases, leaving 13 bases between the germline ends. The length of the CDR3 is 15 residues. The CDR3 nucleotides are TGTGCCAGTAGTACCTTGGGGCCGGGCTCCTACGAGCAGTACTTC. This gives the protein CASSTLGPGSYEQYF. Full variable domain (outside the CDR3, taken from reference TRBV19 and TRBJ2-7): DGGITQSPKYLFRKEGQNVTLSCEQNLNHDAMYWYRQDPGQGLRLIYYSQIVNDFQKGDIAEGYSVSREKKESFPLTVTSAQKNPTAFYLCASSTLGPGSYEQYFGPGTRLTVT.

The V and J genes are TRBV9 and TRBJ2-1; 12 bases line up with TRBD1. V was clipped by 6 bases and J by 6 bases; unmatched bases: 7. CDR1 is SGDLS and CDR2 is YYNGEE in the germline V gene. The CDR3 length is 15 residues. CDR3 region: CASTQAGQGANEQFF. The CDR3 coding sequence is TGTGCCAGCACTCAGGCGGGACAGGGGGCCAATGAGCAGTTCTTC. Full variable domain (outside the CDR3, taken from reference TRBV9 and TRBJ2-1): DSGVTQTPKHLITATGQRVTLRCSPRSGDLSVYWYQQSLDQGLQFLIQYYNGEERAKGNILERFSAQQFPDLHSELNLSSLELGDSALYFCASTQAGQGANEQFFGPGTRLTVL.

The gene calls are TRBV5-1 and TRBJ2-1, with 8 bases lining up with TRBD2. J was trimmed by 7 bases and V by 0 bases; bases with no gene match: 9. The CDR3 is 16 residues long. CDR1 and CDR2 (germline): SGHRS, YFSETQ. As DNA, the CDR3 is TGCGCCAGCAGCTTGGCCCTAGCGGGTGGACGGAATGAGCAGTTCTTC. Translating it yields CASSLALAGGRNEQFF.

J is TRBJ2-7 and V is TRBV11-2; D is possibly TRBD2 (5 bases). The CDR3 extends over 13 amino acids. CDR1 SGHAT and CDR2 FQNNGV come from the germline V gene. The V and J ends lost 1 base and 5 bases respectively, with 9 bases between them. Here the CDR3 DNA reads TGTGCCAGCAGCTTAGCTATGGGAGACGAGCAGTACTTC. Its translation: CASSLAMGDEQYF.

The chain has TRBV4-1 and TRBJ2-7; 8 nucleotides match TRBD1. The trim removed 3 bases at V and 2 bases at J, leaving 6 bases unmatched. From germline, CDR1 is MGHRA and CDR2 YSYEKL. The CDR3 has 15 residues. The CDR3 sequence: CASSHDGQGTYEQYF. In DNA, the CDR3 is TGCGCCAGCAGCCATGATGGACAGGGCACCTACGAGCAGTACTTC.

The CDR3 loop reads CASSTTGGSCRTQYF. The CDR3 region has the DNA TGTGCCAGCAGCACCACAGGGGGCTCCTGCCGGACCCAGTACTTC. The chain carries TRBV21-1 and TRBJ2-5; the table calls TRBD1, which could not be checked here. TRBV21-1 is noted as a pseudogene. This CDR3 is 15 amino acids long.

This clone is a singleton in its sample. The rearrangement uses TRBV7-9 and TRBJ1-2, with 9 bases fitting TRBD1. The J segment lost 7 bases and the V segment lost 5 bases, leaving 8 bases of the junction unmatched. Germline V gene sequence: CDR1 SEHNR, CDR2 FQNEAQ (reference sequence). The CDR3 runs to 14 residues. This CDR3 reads CASSQPDRGGGYTF. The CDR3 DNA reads TGTGCCAGCAGCCAACCGGACAGGGGCGGTGGCTACACCTTC.

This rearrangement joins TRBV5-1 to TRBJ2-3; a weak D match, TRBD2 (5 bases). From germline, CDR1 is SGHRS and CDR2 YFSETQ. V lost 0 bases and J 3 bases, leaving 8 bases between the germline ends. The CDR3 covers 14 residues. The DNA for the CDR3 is TGCGCCAGCAGCTTGGTGGCGGGTACAGATACGCAGTATTTT. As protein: CASSLVAGTDTQYF.

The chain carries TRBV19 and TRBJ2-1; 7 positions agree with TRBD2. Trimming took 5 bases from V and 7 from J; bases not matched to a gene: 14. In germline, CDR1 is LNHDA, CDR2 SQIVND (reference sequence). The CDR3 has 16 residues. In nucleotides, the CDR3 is TGTGCCAGTAGTTACAGTGGGGGAGGGCCGAAGAATGAGCAGTTCTTC. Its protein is CASSYSGGGPKNEQFF. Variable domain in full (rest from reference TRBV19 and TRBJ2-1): DGGITQSPKYLFRKEGQNVTLSCEQNLNHDAMYWYRQDPGQGLRLIYYSQIVNDFQKGDIAEGYSVSREKKESFPLTVTSAQKNPTAFYLCASSYSGGGPKNEQFFGPGTRLTVL.

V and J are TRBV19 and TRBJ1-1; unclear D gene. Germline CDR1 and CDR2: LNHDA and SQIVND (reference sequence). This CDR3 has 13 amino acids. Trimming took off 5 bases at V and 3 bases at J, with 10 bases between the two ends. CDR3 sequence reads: CASSSQRDTEAFF. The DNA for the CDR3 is TGTGCCAGTAGTTCCCAACGGGACACTGAAGCTTTCTTT.

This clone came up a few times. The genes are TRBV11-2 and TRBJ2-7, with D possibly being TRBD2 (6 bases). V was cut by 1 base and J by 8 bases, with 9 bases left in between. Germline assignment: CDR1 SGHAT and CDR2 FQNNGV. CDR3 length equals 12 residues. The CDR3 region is CASSLGGGKQYF. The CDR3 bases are TGTGCCAGCAGCTTAGGAGGCGGGAAGCAGTACTTC.

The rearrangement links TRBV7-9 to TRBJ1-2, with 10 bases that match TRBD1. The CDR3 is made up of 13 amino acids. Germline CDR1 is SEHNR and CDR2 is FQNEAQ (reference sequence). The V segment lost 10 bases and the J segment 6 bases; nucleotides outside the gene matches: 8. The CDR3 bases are TGTGCCACCGAGACCGGGACAGGGGATGGCTACACCTTC. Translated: CATETGTGDGYTF.

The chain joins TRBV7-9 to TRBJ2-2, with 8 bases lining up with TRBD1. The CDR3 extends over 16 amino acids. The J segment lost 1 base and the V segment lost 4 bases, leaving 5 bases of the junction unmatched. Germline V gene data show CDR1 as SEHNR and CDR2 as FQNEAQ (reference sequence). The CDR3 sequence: CASSYSGTGNTGELFF. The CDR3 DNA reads TGTGCCAGCAGCTACTCCGGGACAGGGAACACCGGGGAGCTGTTTTTT.

Here the CDR3 reads CASSRQEPNTGELFF. CDR3 nucleotides: TGTGCCAGTAGCAGACAGGAGCCGAACACCGGGGAGCTGTTTTTT. V and J are TRBV19 and TRBJ2-2, with TRBD1 as a possible D gene (6 bases). Per the germline V gene, CDR1 is LNHDA and CDR2 is SQIVND (reference sequence). V gave up 6 bases and J gave up 0 bases, with 11 bases separating them. This CDR3 is built from 15 residues.

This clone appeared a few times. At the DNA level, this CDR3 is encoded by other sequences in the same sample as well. CDR3 in amino acids: CASSENGQGSYGYTF. DNA for the CDR3: TGTGCCAGCAGTGAAAATGGACAGGGTAGCTATGGCTACACCTTC. This chain connects TRBV6-1 to TRBJ1-2, with TRBD1 matching over 8 bases. Losses at the gene ends were 2 bases for V and 4 bases for J; bases not matched to a gene: 6. Germline V CDR1 and CDR2: MNHNS, SASEGT. The CDR3 is 15 residues long.

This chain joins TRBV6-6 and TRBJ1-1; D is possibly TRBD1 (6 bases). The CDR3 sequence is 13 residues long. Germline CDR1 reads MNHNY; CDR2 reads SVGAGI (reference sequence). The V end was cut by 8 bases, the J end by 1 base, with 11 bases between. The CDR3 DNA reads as TGTGCCAGCGGGCCACAGGGGAACACTGAAGCTTTCTTT. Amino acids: CASGPQGNTEAFF.

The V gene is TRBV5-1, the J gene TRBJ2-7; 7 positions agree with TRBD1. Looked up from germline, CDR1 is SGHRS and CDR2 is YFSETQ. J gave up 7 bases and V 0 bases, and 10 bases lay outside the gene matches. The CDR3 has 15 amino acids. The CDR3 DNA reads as TGCGCCAGCAGCTTGGAGGGGGCTAAGACTTTAGAGCAGTACTTC. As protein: CASSLEGAKTLEQYF.

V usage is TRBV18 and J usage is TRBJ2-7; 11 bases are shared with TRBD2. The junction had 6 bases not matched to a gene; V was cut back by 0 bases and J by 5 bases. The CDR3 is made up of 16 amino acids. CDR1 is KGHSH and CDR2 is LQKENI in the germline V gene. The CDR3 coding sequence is TGTGCCAGCTCACCACCAGGTAGCGGGGGGGTACACGAGCAGTACTTC. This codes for CASSPPGSGGVHEQYF.

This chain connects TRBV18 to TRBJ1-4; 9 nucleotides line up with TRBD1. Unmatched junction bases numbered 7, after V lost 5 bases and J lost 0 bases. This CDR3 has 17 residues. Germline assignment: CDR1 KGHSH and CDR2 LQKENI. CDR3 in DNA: TGTGCCAGCTCATTTCCGGGACAGGGTGCAACTAATGAAAAACTGTTTTTT. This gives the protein CASSFPGQGATNEKLFF.